This T cell receptor (beta chain) was retrieved from a study of OX40 agonist ivuxolimab in advanced cancers. This table comes from immunoSEQ multiplex PCR, and its TCRdb copy is limited to in-frame clones, with some not included. The data contain 9,500 to 11,000 clones, roughly 86% of them seen just once; the ten biggest clones take up approximately 28%. The germline CDR1 and CDR2 sequences are MNHEY and SMNVEV (reference sequence). Deletions cut 0 bases from V and 6 bases from J, with 9 bases between. The CDR3 is made up of 13 amino acids. This clone was seen once. The material was CD4+ or CD8+ T cells sorted from blood, obtained in a trial of the OX40 agonist ivuxolimab. The chain employs TRBV27 and TRBJ2-7, with D perhaps matching TRBD1 (5 bases). The clonotype comes from an adult with an advanced solid tumor such as melanoma, head and neck, liver or kidney cancer. The CDR3 coding sequence is TGTGCCAGCAGTTTATCTGTCAGGGTCGAGCAGTACTTC. Translated, it gives CASSLSVRVEQYF.